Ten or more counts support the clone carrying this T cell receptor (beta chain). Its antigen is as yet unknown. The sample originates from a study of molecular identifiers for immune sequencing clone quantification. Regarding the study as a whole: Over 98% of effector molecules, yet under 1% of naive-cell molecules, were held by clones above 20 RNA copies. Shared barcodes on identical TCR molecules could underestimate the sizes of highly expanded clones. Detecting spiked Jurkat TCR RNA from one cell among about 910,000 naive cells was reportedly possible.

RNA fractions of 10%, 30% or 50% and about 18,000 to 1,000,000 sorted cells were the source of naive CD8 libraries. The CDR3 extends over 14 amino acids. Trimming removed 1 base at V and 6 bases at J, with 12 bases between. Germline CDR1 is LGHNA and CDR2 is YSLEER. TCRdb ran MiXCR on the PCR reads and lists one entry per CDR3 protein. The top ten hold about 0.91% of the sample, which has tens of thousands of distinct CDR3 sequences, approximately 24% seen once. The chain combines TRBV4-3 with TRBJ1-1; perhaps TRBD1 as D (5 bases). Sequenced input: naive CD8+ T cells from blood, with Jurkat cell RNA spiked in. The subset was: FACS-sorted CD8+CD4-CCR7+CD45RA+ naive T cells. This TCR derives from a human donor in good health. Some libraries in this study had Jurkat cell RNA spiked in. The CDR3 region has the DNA TGCGCCAGCAGCCAAGGGGCAGGGTTCTCTGAAGCTTTCTTT. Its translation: CASSQGAGFSEAFF.